This T cell receptor beta chain was found in a study of OX40 agonist ivuxolimab in advanced cancers. Background for the entire study: Ivuxolimab was a fully human IgG2 agonistic monoclonal antibody targeting the costimulatory receptor OX40 (CD134). Intravenous ivuxolimab was administered to patients every 2 weeks at six dose levels: 0.01, 0.1, 0.3, 1.5, 3 and 10 mg/kg. Among the 50 to 55 dose-escalation patients, around 19 had hepatocellular carcinoma, approximately 15 melanoma, 9 renal cell carcinoma and 9 head and neck cancer. A male proportion of around 83% and a mean age of 60 years, ranging from 23 to 79, were recorded for the dose-escalation cohort. Patients were allowed to have had prior anti-PD-1, anti-PD-L1 or anti-CTLA-4 therapy, and more than 30% of the dose-escalation patients had previously received checkpoint inhibitors. Partial responses occurred in three dose-escalation patients: two with cutaneous melanoma and one with hepatocellular carcinoma. Peripheral TCRbeta sequencing aimed to test whether ivuxolimab altered TCR sequence diversity and caused clonal T-cell expansion. The paper describes the monotherapy dose-escalation part (N ≈ 52 patients) of the phase I trial of ivuxolimab. The investigation overall reported the following: Antigen specificity was not determined for the clonally expanded peripheral T cells. After ivuxolimab, more expanded clones were found on average in CD8+ T cells than in CD4+ T cells. Low levels of normalized T-cell clonal expansion were also shown by some nonresponding patients. Clonal expansion of both CD4+ and CD8+ blood T cells was observed from baseline to week 6 at doses 0.1 to 3.0 mg/kg. In the 0.1-3.0 mg/kg groups, partial responders were among the patients with the lowest normalized peripheral clonal expansion, particularly in CD8+ T cells.

The CDR3 has 14 amino acids, counting the end cysteine and phenylalanine. The entry retains the CDR3 DNA only, 42 bases that are in frame from base 1. The trim is 2 bases for V and 7 bases for J, with a gap of 15 bases between the germline ends. The germline V gene (reference sequence) specifies SEHNR as CDR1 and FQNEAQ as CDR2. For this clone: Its antigen remains unidentified. Base qualities are not at hand, and no much larger clone is one base apart.

Genomic DNA was extracted from sorted cells for sequencing of the TCRbeta CDR3 region. The immunoSEQ Assay was used to sequence the TCRbeta CDR3 regions. Sourced from immuneACCESS, this table was stored by TCRdb with only in-frame sequences that have V and J called. A share of the clones is absent; for the studies checked, an unresolved V gene accounts for under half, and the remainder has no known explanation. The sample data list about 58,000 clones, and roughly 88% of these were observed just once. The top ten constitute approximately 3.8% of the sample. Patients with a history of autoimmune disease or receiving systemic immunosuppression were excluded from the trial. Peripheral blood for TCR sequencing was drawn from every dose cohort at baseline, at cycle 4 day 1 and at cycle 7 day 1. The samples were taken from a phase I, first-in-human, multicenter, open-label dose-escalation trial of ivuxolimab. Adults with locally advanced or metastatic melanoma, renal cell carcinoma, hepatocellular carcinoma or head and neck squamous cell carcinoma were enrolled in the trial. Before TCR sequencing, CD4+ and CD8+ T cells were separately sorted from peripheral blood.

The chain was built from TRBV7-9 and TRBJ2-7; no D segment can be confidently identified. The source is an adult with an advanced solid tumor such as melanoma, head and neck, liver or kidney cancer. Here the sequenced sample was CD4+ or CD8+ T cells sorted from blood, taken in a trial of the OX40 agonist ivuxolimab. CDR3 region: CASSLTQGSWEQYF. In nucleotide form, the sequence is TGTGCCAGCAGCTTAACGCAAGGGTCATGGGAGCAGTACTTC.